This T cell receptor beta chain was identified during a study of cytomegalovirus exposure and HLA in healthy donors. Clones were sequenced by immunoSEQ multiplex PCR, and TCRdb holds only the in-frame ones, with some missing. The profile covers about 130,000 clones, with around nine tenths appearing a single time and approximately 1.5% taken by the ten largest. V lost 4 bases, J lost 5 bases, and 9 bases stayed unmatched. There are 15 residues in the CDR3. Looked up from germline, CDR1 is SGDLS and CDR2 is YYNGEE. The material sequenced was PBMCs. The TCR comes from a man aged 25 to 45 in good health and CMV-seronegative. This sequence joins TRBV9 and TRBJ2-1, with 7 nucleotides matching TRBD2. The CDR3 spells CASSKGLGDDNEQFF. The CDR3 DNA follows: TGTGCCAGCAGCAAAGGACTAGGGGATGACAATGAGCAGTTCTTC.